The 9 T cell receptor beta chains below come from one sample, sequenced in a study of blood T cell repertoires in COVID-19. Sequencing used immunoSEQ multiplex PCR; TCRdb keeps in-frame clones, though not all of them. The sample records roughly 70,000 clones, around 90% being singletons. The sequenced material came from peripheral blood. The receptors originated from a man aged 50 or older with COVID-19, enrolled during active disease.

The V call is TRBV6-5, the J call TRBJ2-7; 8 bases align to TRBD2. The CDR3 extends over 14 amino acids. The V segment lost 7 bases and the J segment 0 bases; nucleotides outside the gene matches: 5. The germline CDR1 and CDR2 sequences are MNHEY and SVGAGI. CDR3 DNA: TGTGCCAGCAAGGCGGGGGGAAGCTCCTACGAGCAGTACTTC. Its translation: CASKAGGSSYEQYF.

This clone was detected once. Other DNA sequences in the same sample also yield this CDR3. The V and J genes are TRBV5-1 and TRBJ2-1; no clear D. This CDR3 region has 13 residues. Trimming took off 0 bases at V and 4 bases at J, with 5 bases between the two ends. Germline CDR1 SGHRS, CDR2 YFSETQ. The CDR3 nucleotides read TGCGCCAGCAGCTTGGACTCTTACAATGAGCAGTTCTTC. Amino acids: CASSLDSYNEQFF.

The V call is TRBV7-8, the J call TRBJ1-1; tentative D call: TRBD1 (6 bases). Trimming removed 8 bases at V and 1 base at J, with 8 bases between. From germline, CDR1 is SGHVS and CDR2 FQNEAQ. This CDR3 has 12 residues. The CDR3 region is CASQTGNTEAFF. The CDR3 DNA reads as TGTGCCAGCCAGACAGGGAACACTGAAGCTTTCTTT.

The genes are TRBV2 and TRBJ1-2; D gene unclear. In germline, CDR1 is SNHLY, CDR2 FYNNEI. The CDR3 is made up of 13 amino acids. V was trimmed by 7 bases and J by 5 bases, leaving 14 bases between them. The CDR3 nucleotides read TGTGCCAGCACGGGTAACGAGATTTATGGCTACACCTTC. Translation: CASTGNEIYGYTF.

The V and J genes are TRBV6-2 or TRBV6-3 and TRBJ2-1; possible D gene TRBD1, 6 bases. Per the germline V gene, CDR1 is MNHEY and CDR2 is SVGEGT. Trimming cost V 4 bases and J 6 bases, with 10 bases left between them. The CDR3 consists of 13 residues. CDR3 nucleotides: TGTGCCAGCAGTTCATTCAGGGGCAATGAGCAGTTCTTC. Translated: CASSSFRGNEQFF.

This clone was detected once. The chain combines TRBV7-2 with TRBJ2-2; 7 positions match TRBD1. J was trimmed by 4 bases and V by 5 bases; bases with no gene match: 7. The CDR3 has 15 amino acids. CDR1 and CDR2 from the germline V gene are SGHTA and FQGNSA. The CDR3 DNA reads as TGTGCCAGCAGCCTAGAGGCAGGGGGCACCGGGGAGCTGTTTTTT. Translation gives CASSLEAGGTGELFF.

The gene calls are TRBV6-5 and TRBJ1-2; D is perhaps TRBD1 (5 bases). This CDR3 has 13 residues. Germline assignment: CDR1 MNHEY and CDR2 SVGAGI. The V gene lost 7 bases and the J gene lost 8 bases, with 17 bases spanning the gap. Here the CDR3 reads CASTQRGLDGYTF. The CDR3 nucleotides read TGTGCCAGCACCCAACGGGGGTTAGACGGCTACACCTTC.

This rearrangement joins TRBV5-1 to TRBJ1-5; D is unclear. Germline V gene data show CDR1 as SGHRS and CDR2 as YFSETQ. Trimming cost V 0 bases and J 2 bases, with 15 bases left between them. This CDR3 region has 17 residues. DNA of the CDR3: TGCGCCAGCAGCTTGGTTCCGCGGAACGTGGGCAATCAGCCCCAGCATTTT. The encoded protein is CASSLVPRNVGNQPQHF.

The chain couples TRBV5-4 to TRBJ2-7; 8 bases line up with TRBD1. The germline V gene has CDR1 SGHNT and CDR2 YYREEE (reference sequence). Losses at the gene ends were 3 bases for V and 5 bases for J; bases not matched to a gene: 13. The CDR3 has 16 residues. CDR3 sequence (DNA): TGTGCCAGCAGCTGGGGCTTAACAGGGGGAGTTAACGAGCAGTACTTC. Translated: CASSWGLTGGVNEQYF.